The next 20 T cell receptor beta chains were all read from a single sample in a study of Graves' ophthalmopathy and Graves' hyperthyroidism. Scientists amplified the TCR beta CDR3 regions from RNA transcripts. Following a first-round RT-PCR that used HTBI primers, a second-round multiplex PCR was carried out. One entry per CDR3 protein, called by TCRdb with MiXCR from the multiplex PCR reads. Among 200,000 to 250,000 distinct CDR3 sequences listed, around 42% were seen once. Material for sequencing was peripheral blood. These receptors all stem from an adult man with Graves' ophthalmopathy.

V usage is TRBV19 and J usage is TRBJ1-6; a weak D match, TRBD1 (6 bases). Germline loops: CDR1 LNHDA, CDR2 SQIVND (reference sequence). The CDR3 sequence is 15 residues long. Deletions cut 3 bases from V and 9 bases from J, with 15 bases between. CDR3 amino acids: CASSMLGGASSPLHF. The DNA of the CDR3 is TGTGCCAGTAGTATGCTGGGGGGCGCGAGTTCACCCCTCCACTTT.

This clonotype was detected ten times or more. V gene TRBV2 combines with J gene TRBJ2-6; TRBD2 matches 7 bases. Losses at the gene ends were 0 bases for V and 1 base for J; bases not matched to a gene: 12. Germline CDR1 reads SNHLY; CDR2 reads FYNNEI. The CDR3 has 20 residues. CDR3 loop: CASSEAFPAGVFSGANVLTF. DNA of the CDR3: TGTGCCAGCAGTGAAGCGTTCCCGGCGGGAGTCTTTTCTGGGGCCAACGTCCTGACTTTC. Full variable domain (remainder filled in from reference TRBV2 and TRBJ2-6): EPEVTQTPSHQVTQMGQEVILRCVPISNHLYFYWYRQILGQKVEFLVSFYNNEISEKSEIFDDQFSVERPDGSNFTLKIRSTKLEDSAMYFCASSEAFPAGVFSGANVLTFGAGSRLTVL.

The chain recombines TRBV14 with TRBJ2-2; D is unclear. The V and J ends lost 2 bases and 6 bases respectively, with 7 bases between them. CDR3 length: 13 amino acids. The germline CDR1 and CDR2 sequences are SGHDN and FVKESK. CDR3 DNA sequence: TGTGCCAGCAGCCAATATTTTCCCGGGGAGCTGTTTTTT. Encoded protein: CASSQYFPGELFF.

This chain connects TRBV5-6 to TRBJ2-2; possible D gene TRBD2, 5 bases. The germline CDR1 and CDR2 sequences are SGHDT and YYEEEE. V was clipped by 6 bases and J by 1 base, with 19 bases between them. This CDR3 has 17 residues. In nucleotides, the CDR3 is TGTGCCAGCACCCAGGTCGTGCGGACTGAGAACACCGGGGAGCTGTTTTTT. Protein: CASTQVVRTENTGELFF.

The V call is TRBV7-9, the J call TRBJ2-5; D is unclear. The CDR3 has 12 residues. Germline V CDR1 and CDR2: SEHNR, FQNEAQ (reference sequence). Trimming took off 6 bases at V and 1 base at J, with 6 bases between the two ends. The CDR3 bases are TGTGCCAGCAGTTGGTCCCAAGAGACCCAGTACTTC. Amino acid sequence: CASSWSQETQYF.

The chain employs TRBV25-1 and TRBJ1-4; 12 bases align to TRBD1. Per germline, CDR1 MGHDK and CDR2 SYGVNS. V lost 0 bases, J lost 8 bases, and 7 bases stayed unmatched. The CDR3 consists of 17 residues. The CDR3 spells CASSEYMGQGAKEKLFF. In DNA, the CDR3 is TGTGCCAGCAGTGAATATATGGGACAGGGGGCGAAGGAAAAACTGTTTTTT. The full variable domain, rest sourced from reference TRBV25-1 and TRBJ1-4, is EADIYQTPRYLVIGTGKKITLECSQTMGHDKMYWYQQDPGMELHLIHYSYGVNSTEKGDLSSESTVSRIRTEHFPLTLESARPSHTSQYLCASSEYMGQGAKEKLFFGSGTQLSVL.

The table lists this clonotype with a few counts. This chain joins TRBV10-3 and TRBJ1-3; a weak D match, TRBD1 (5 bases). The V gene's germline CDR1 is ENHRY and CDR2 SYGVKD. The CDR3 loop spans 13 amino acids. The V end was cut by 8 bases, the J end by 4 bases, with 12 bases between. The DNA of the CDR3 is TGTGCCATCGGGGAGAGGGACGGAAACACCATATATTTT. Protein product: CAIGERDGNTIYF.

V usage is TRBV11-2 and J usage is TRBJ1-2, with TRBD1 matching over 10 bases. This CDR3 is 16 amino acids long. V was clipped by 5 bases and J by 3 bases; unmatched bases: 9. Germline V gene lookup returns CDR1 SGHAT and CDR2 FQNNGV. CDR3 sequence (DNA): TGTGCCAGCAGCGGGCGACAGGGGGCGAAAGACTATGGCTACACCTTC. It is translated as CASSGRQGAKDYGYTF.

This clonotype was found a few times. This chain joins TRBV2 and TRBJ1-2; D unclear. V dropped 7 bases and J dropped 0 bases, with 6 bases sitting between them. Per germline, CDR1 SNHLY and CDR2 FYNNEI. This CDR3 comprises 12 residues. CDR3 residues: CASMGTNYGYTF. The CDR3 DNA sequence: TGTGCCAGCATGGGGACTAACTATGGCTACACCTTC. Filled out from reference TRBV2 and TRBJ1-2, the complete variable domain reads EPEVTQTPSHQVTQMGQEVILRCVPISNHLYFYWYRQILGQKVEFLVSFYNNEISEKSEIFDDQFSVERPDGSNFTLKIRSTKLEDSAMYFCASMGTNYGYTFGSGTRLTVV.

The chain recombines TRBV12-3 or TRBV12-4 with TRBJ2-2; 9 nucleotides align to TRBD1. The V segment lost 6 bases and the J segment 4 bases; nucleotides outside the gene matches: 21. There are 20 residues in the CDR3. In DNA form, the CDR3 reads TGTGCCAGCAGCTCTCCCGGGACAGGGAGTACCGAACGAGGCACCGGGGAGCTGTTTTTT. It translates to CASSSPGTGSTERGTGELFF.

This chain uses TRBV6-5 with TRBJ1-2; D unclear. The CDR3 extends over 15 amino acids. Germline assignment: CDR1 MNHEY and CDR2 SVGAGI. Trimming removed 4 bases from V and 0 bases from J, with 12 bases in between. CDR3 region: CASSSQAGTNYGYTF. CDR3 in DNA: TGTGCCAGCAGTTCCCAAGCTGGGACTAACTATGGCTACACCTTC.

This clonotype was seen just once. This may arise from a read error, as a much more abundant clone is one base away. V usage is TRBV10-3 and J usage is TRBJ2-7; 7 nucleotides agree with TRBD2. The CDR3 runs 13 residues. The J segment lost 3 bases and the V segment lost 2 bases, leaving 1 base of the junction unmatched. Germline CDR1 ENHRY, CDR2 SYGVKD. DNA of the CDR3: TGTGCCATCAGTGAGGGGACTAACTACGAGCAGTACTTC. Protein sequence: CAISEGTNYEQYF.

The chain couples TRBV20-1 to TRBJ2-7; D is undetermined. Germline V gene sequence: CDR1 DFQATT, CDR2 SNEGSKA (reference sequence). V dropped 5 bases and J dropped 0 bases, with 11 bases sitting between them. The CDR3 has 13 amino acids. CDR3 sequence: CSARSAGSYEQYF. The CDR3 DNA follows: TGCAGTGCTCGATCCGCTGGCTCCTACGAGCAGTACTTC.

The chain combines TRBV19 with TRBJ2-5; 11 positions agree with TRBD2. The CDR3 extends over 16 amino acids. After removal of 1 base from V and 1 base from J, the junction contained 2 bases not matched to a gene. Germline V gene data show CDR1 as LNHDA and CDR2 as SQIVND (reference sequence). Written as DNA, the CDR3 is TGTGCCAGTAGTATAGTAGCGGGAGGGCCCCAAGAGACCCAGTACTTC. It yields the protein CASSIVAGGPQETQYF.

There are a few counts of this clonotype. The chain carries TRBV9 and TRBJ1-2, with 8 nucleotides matching TRBD1. This CDR3 is 13 amino acids long. Germline assignment: CDR1 SGDLS and CDR2 YYNGEE. V lost 0 bases to trimming and J lost 8 bases; unmatched junction nucleotides: 3. CDR3 sequence reads: CASSVVTGEGYTF. CDR3 nucleotides: TGTGCCAGCAGCGTAGTGACAGGGGAGGGCTACACCTTC.

At least ten counts were recorded for this clonotype. The chain employs TRBV10-3 and TRBJ2-7; 7 nucleotides match TRBD1. Losses at the gene ends were 2 bases for V and 6 bases for J; bases not matched to a gene: 4. This CDR3 has 13 amino acids. CDR1 ENHRY and CDR2 SYGVKD come from the germline V gene. CDR3 coding DNA: TGTGCCATCAGTGAGGTAGGGGGCACCGAGCAGTACTTC. Protein sequence: CAISEVGGTEQYF.

J is TRBJ1-4 and V is TRBV12-3 or TRBV12-4; no firm D call. The CDR3 contains 14 residues. Trimming took 5 bases from V and 0 from J, leaving 7 bases between them. CDR3: CASSPVATNEKLFF. CDR3 bases: TGTGCCAGCAGTCCAGTTGCAACTAATGAAAAACTGTTTTTT.

Only a few counts were recorded for this clonotype. This chain uses TRBV10-2 with TRBJ2-2, with D tentatively TRBD2 (7 bases). This CDR3 has 15 amino acids. CDR1 and CDR2 from the germline V gene are WSHSY and SAAADI. V was pared by 9 bases and J by 2 bases, with 16 bases between. The CDR3 DNA follows: TGCGCCAGTGGGGGGGCAGATTATAACACCGGGGAGCTGTTTTTT. It translates to CASGGADYNTGELFF.

This clonotype was counted only a few times. The chain links TRBV7-2 to TRBJ1-6; D gene ambiguous. The CDR3 has 15 residues. The germline V and J ends were trimmed by 5 bases and 5 bases, with 13 bases remaining between them. From germline, CDR1 is SGHTA and CDR2 FQGNSA. Written as DNA, the CDR3 is TGTGCCAGCAGCCCCGATGCGGGGAATAATTCACCCCTCCACTTT. Protein: CASSPDAGNNSPLHF.

The CDR3 is CATTGQGAGTGELFF. The CDR3, as DNA: TGTGCCACCACGGGGCAGGGGGCAGGCACCGGGGAGCTGTTTTTT. This chain uses TRBV24-1 with TRBJ2-2, with 8 bases identical to TRBD1. CDR3 length: 15 amino acids. The V segment lost 8 bases and the J segment 4 bases; nucleotides outside the gene matches: 8. Germline assignment: CDR1 KGHDR and CDR2 SFDVKD.